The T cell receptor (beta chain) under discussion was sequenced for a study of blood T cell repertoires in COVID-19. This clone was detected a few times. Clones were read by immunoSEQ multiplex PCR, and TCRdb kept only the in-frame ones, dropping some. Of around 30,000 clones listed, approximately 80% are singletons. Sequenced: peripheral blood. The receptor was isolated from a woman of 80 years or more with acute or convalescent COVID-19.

The CDR3 sequence is CASSLMGQGARNTIYF. The DNA for the CDR3 is TGTGCCAGCAGCTTAATGGGACAGGGGGCGCGGAACACCATATATTTT. The V gene is TRBV11-2, the J gene TRBJ1-3; 12 bases match TRBD1. CDR1 is SGHAT and CDR2 is FQNNGV in the germline V gene. The CDR3 is made up of 16 amino acids. The ends lost 2 bases at V and 7 bases at J; junction bases unmatched: 6.